This record concerns one T cell receptor (beta chain) sequence. Its antigen is unidentified. Cases classed as stable hyperthyroidism had no ophthalmopathy within 18 months of follow-up. Fresh peripheral blood (more than 9.5 ml) yielded the PBMCs. The sample belongs to a study of Graves' ophthalmopathy and Graves' hyperthyroidism. Study results and limitations: The model achieved about 67% sensitivity and 72.22% specificity for ophthalmopathy progression. For separating ophthalmopathy from stable hyperthyroidism, a 13-signature model gave 85% to 90% sensitivity and about 82% specificity.

TCR beta CDR3 amplification used RNA transcripts. A first-round RT-PCR used HTBI primers, followed by a second-round multiplex PCR. TCRdb re-called the multiplex PCR reads with MiXCR, one entry per CDR3 protein. The table shows hundreds of thousands of distinct CDR3 sequences, with over 20% occurring only once. The CDR3 sequence is 14 residues long. V shed 0 bases and J 4 bases; nucleotides not matched to a gene: 3. The germline CDR1 and CDR2 sequences are SGHRS and YFSETQ. Sequenced: peripheral blood. The chain recombines TRBV5-1 with TRBJ1-1; 7 nucleotides line up with TRBD1. The TCR sequence derives from a woman younger than 30 with stable Graves' hyperthyroidism. CDR3 coding DNA: TGCGCCAGCAGCTTGGCCTCAGGGGGCACTGAAGCTTTCTTT. It translates to CASSLASGGTEAFF.